The present T cell receptor (beta chain) was sequenced within a study of blood T cell repertoires in COVID-19. Study background: Whether acute or convalescent, the COVID-19 samples came from the United States, Italy and Spain. PBMCs, B-cell-depleted T cells, or T cells provided the cDNA or gDNA that made up the material.

Authors' methods: Amplified reference gene primers provided the basis for estimating nucleated cell counts. This table comes from immunoSEQ multiplex PCR, and its TCRdb copy is limited to in-frame clones, with some not included. V and J calls and clone size come straight from that table; D and trimming were deduced from the DNA. The sample shows 150,000 to 200,000 clones, roughly nine tenths of them seen only once. The V gene's germline CDR1 is SGDLS and CDR2 YYNGEE. The CDR3 is made up of 14 amino acids. V lost 0 bases and J 4 bases, leaving 10 bases between the germline ends. The receptor was derived from a man in his fifties or sixties with acute or convalescent COVID-19. Sequenced sample: peripheral blood. The genes are TRBV9 and TRBJ1-2, with D possibly TRBD1 on 6 matching bases. The CDR3 sequence: CASSVAGDGYGYTF. The CDR3 region has the DNA TGTGCCAGCAGCGTAGCAGGGGATGGCTATGGCTACACCTTC.